The 27 T cell receptor beta chains in this list originate from one sample, sequenced in a study of cytomegalovirus exposure and HLA in healthy donors. Primers: 60 Vbeta forward and 13 Jbeta reverse. Clones were read by immunoSEQ multiplex PCR, and TCRdb kept only the in-frame ones, dropping some. The table includes some 140,000 clones, roughly 80% detected once. The sample comprised PBMCs. The receptors come from a man between 25 and 39 years old in good health and CMV-seronegative.

A single count supports this clone. The chain carries TRBV11-3 and TRBJ2-1; D perhaps matches TRBD2 (6 bases). V was trimmed by 0 bases and J by 0 bases, leaving 15 bases between them. This CDR3 is built from 18 residues. Germline CDR1 SGHNT, CDR2 YENEEA. CDR3 in amino acids: CASSLDSRDLSSYNEQFF. The CDR3 DNA sequence: TGTGCCAGCAGCTTAGATTCGCGGGACCTTAGCTCCTACAATGAGCAGTTCTTC.

The chain uses TRBV10-1 and TRBJ2-2; possible D gene TRBD2, 5 bases. This CDR3 has 14 residues. Germline V lookup: CDR1 WNHNN, CDR2 SYGVQD (reference sequence). V was clipped by 5 bases and J by 2 bases, with 9 bases between them. CDR3 protein: CASSPGRNTGELFF. CDR3 nucleotide sequence: TGCGCCAGCAGTCCGGGGAGAAACACCGGGGAGCTGTTTTTT.

Note on this clone: The sample has other DNA sequences that encode this CDR3 too. The chain couples TRBV4-2 to TRBJ1-1; maybe TRBD1 (6 bases). The CDR3 sequence is 15 residues long. Trimming removed 1 base at V and 5 bases at J, with 14 bases between. CDR1 is LGHNA and CDR2 is YNFKEQ in the germline V gene. CDR3 region: CASSQARGQSTEAFF. Here the CDR3 DNA reads TGTGCCAGCAGCCAAGCCCGAGGACAGTCTACTGAAGCTTTCTTT.

The V call is TRBV6-1, the J call TRBJ2-2; TRBD2 matches at 9 bases. This CDR3 contains 15 residues. The V gene's germline CDR1 is MNHNS and CDR2 SASEGT. Unmatched junction bases numbered 4, after V lost 8 bases and J lost 0 bases. The CDR3 DNA follows: TGTGCCAGCTGGGCTAGCGGGGCGAACACCGGGGAGCTGTTTTTT. Its protein product is CASWASGANTGELFF.

This clone was seen more than once but under ten times. J is TRBJ2-3 and V is TRBV9; 14 bases line up with TRBD2. The junction had 12 bases not matched to a gene; V was cut back by 4 bases and J by 5 bases. In germline, CDR1 is SGDLS, CDR2 YYNGEE. The CDR3 spans 18 residues. The CDR3: CASSPPGLAGERIDTQYF. The CDR3 DNA is TGTGCCAGCAGCCCCCCGGGACTAGCGGGAGAAAGGATAGATACGCAGTATTTT.

The gene calls are TRBV27 and TRBJ2-7; 10 nucleotides line up with TRBD2. Looked up from germline, CDR1 is MNHEY and CDR2 is SMNVEV (reference sequence). The CDR3 length is 14 residues. Losses at the gene ends were 0 bases for V and 6 bases for J; bases not matched to a gene: 2. The CDR3 spells CASSLSLAGVEQYF. The CDR3 region has the DNA TGTGCCAGCAGTTTATCTCTAGCGGGAGTCGAGCAGTACTTC.

The gene calls are TRBV2 and TRBJ2-3, with 10 nucleotides matching TRBD2. Germline CDR1 is SNHLY and CDR2 is FYNNEI. V gave up 4 bases and J gave up 8 bases; unmatched junction bases: 12. The CDR3 extends over 16 amino acids. CDR3 sequence reads: CASSVSGTSVGGTQYF. The CDR3 nucleotides are TGTGCCAGCAGTGTCTCCGGGACTAGCGTCGGAGGTACGCAGTATTTT.

The CDR3 region has the DNA TGTGCCACCAGCCTGCTAGCGTCGCATTTATACAATGAGCAGTTCTTC. This codes for CATSLLASHLYNEQFF. The V call is TRBV15, the J call TRBJ2-1; the D gene is possibly TRBD2 (6 bases). V shed 5 bases and J shed 4 bases, with 18 bases lying between them. This CDR3 is built from 16 residues. CDR1 is LNHNV and CDR2 is YYDKDF in the germline V gene (reference sequence).

The chain couples TRBV7-2 to TRBJ2-7; 9 bases align to TRBD1. Germline CDR1 SGHTA, CDR2 FQGNSA. Unmatched junction bases numbered 9, after V lost 5 bases and J lost 7 bases. CDR3 length: 14 amino acids. This CDR3 is CASSPGQGLGEQYF. In DNA, the CDR3 is TGTGCCAGCAGCCCGGGACAGGGATTAGGGGAGCAGTACTTC.

The V and J genes are TRBV19 and TRBJ2-3; 9 bases line up with TRBD2. Trimming at V came to 4 bases and at J to 2 bases, leaving 7 bases not matched to a gene. Germline V gene data show CDR1 as LNHDA and CDR2 as SQIVND (reference sequence). This CDR3 region has 16 residues. The CDR3 protein is CASSTRAGGLTDTQYF. Written as DNA, the CDR3 is TGTGCCAGTAGTACTCGAGCGGGAGGTCTCACAGATACGCAGTATTTT.

V gene TRBV19 combines with J gene TRBJ2-7; 7 bases map to TRBD2. The CDR3 loop spans 16 amino acids. Germline lookup yields CDR1 LNHDA and CDR2 SQIVND (reference sequence). The V gene end was trimmed by 3 bases and the J gene end by 5 bases; junction bases not matched to a gene: 13. CDR3 sequence (DNA): TGTGCCAGTAGTATGCTCTTCGGCGGGAGTGGCAACGAGCAGTACTTC. This codes for CASSMLFGGSGNEQYF.

This clone was picked up a small number of times. The genes are TRBV2 and TRBJ2-7; D unclear. The CDR3 covers 12 residues. Between the trimmed V and J ends, which lost 3 bases and 3 bases, there was a span of 6 bases. The germline gives CDR1 SNHLY, CDR2 FYNNEI. CDR3 loop: CASSDSVYEQYF. CDR3 coding DNA: TGTGCCAGCAGTGACAGCGTCTACGAGCAGTACTTC.

This clone was picked up one time. This chain links TRBV29-1 with TRBJ2-3, with D maybe TRBD1 (5 bases). Trimming stripped 1 base from V and 1 base from J, with 9 bases between. The CDR3 spans 14 residues. Germline CDR1 is SQVTM and CDR2 is ANQGSEA. The CDR3 reads CSVEGGPGTDTQYF. As DNA, the CDR3 is TGCAGCGTTGAAGGGGGCCCTGGCACAGATACGCAGTATTTT.

V and J are TRBV6-6 and TRBJ2-1; 7 bases map to TRBD2. The V segment lost 6 bases and the J segment 9 bases; nucleotides outside the gene matches: 14. Germline loops: CDR1 MNHNY, CDR2 SVGAGI (reference sequence). The CDR3 covers 15 residues. CDR3 sequence (DNA): TGTGCCAGCAGCGGGCGATGGGCGGGAGAGGGTGAGCAGTTCTTC. Its protein product is CASSGRWAGEGEQFF.

The chain has TRBV18 and TRBJ2-7; TRBD1 matches at 9 bases. This CDR3 is 18 amino acids long. Trimming cost V 2 bases and J 4 bases; bases outside gene matches: 15. The V gene's germline CDR1 is KGHSH and CDR2 LQKENI. CDR3 sequence: CASSPTGQGRNFLYEQYF. In DNA form, the CDR3 reads TGTGCCAGCTCACCAACGGGACAGGGTAGGAATTTCCTTTACGAGCAGTACTTC.

The chain recombines TRBV10-2 with TRBJ2-5; the D is unclear. Per germline, CDR1 WSHSY and CDR2 SAAADI. The CDR3 is 14 amino acids. V was shortened by 0 bases and J by 1 base, with 6 bases between the two germline ends. CDR3 bases: TGCGCCAGCAGTGAGTCCTATCTCCAAGAGACCCAGTACTTC. This encodes CASSESYLQETQYF.

V and J are TRBV5-6 and TRBJ2-3, with D maybe TRBD1 (6 bases). Per the germline V gene, CDR1 is SGHDT and CDR2 is YYEEEE. The CDR3 is 16 amino acids. V was pared by 2 bases and J by 2 bases, with 15 bases between. The CDR3 DNA reads as TGTGCCAGCAGCTTACTCCAGACAGGCCACACAGATACGCAGTATTTT. It specifies CASSLLQTGHTDTQYF.

J is TRBJ1-5 and V is TRBV19, with a possible D match to TRBD1 (6 bases). In germline, CDR1 is LNHDA, CDR2 SQIVND (reference sequence). V was cut by 4 bases and J by 4 bases, with 11 bases left in between. The CDR3 covers 14 residues. For the CDR3, the DNA is TGTGCCAGTAGTACTGGACAGCTAAATCAGCCCCAGCATTTT. It specifies CASSTGQLNQPQHF.

The chain is built from TRBV7-9 and TRBJ1-5; perhaps TRBD1 as D (5 bases). CDR3 length: 15 residues. Looked up from germline, CDR1 is SEHNR and CDR2 is FQNEAQ (reference sequence). With 5 bases removed from V and 2 bases from J, the gap between germline ends came to 13 bases. Here the CDR3 DNA reads TGTGCCAGCAGCGCCCAGGGCTCGGGCAATCAGCCCCAGCATTTT. Protein: CASSAQGSGNQPQHF.

The rearrangement links TRBV11-2 to TRBJ2-2; the match to TRBD1 covers 8 bases. Germline lookup yields CDR1 SGHAT and CDR2 FQNNGV. The V and J ends lost 3 bases and 7 bases, in that order; junction bases with no gene match: 7. The CDR3 length is 15 residues. CDR3 sequence (DNA): TGTGCCAGCAGCTTCGGACAGGGCCGGAACGGGGAGCTGTTTTTT. The encoded protein is CASSFGQGRNGELFF. The whole variable domain, filled in from reference TRBV11-2 and TRBJ2-2, reads EAGVAQSPRYKIIEKRQSVAFWCNPISGHATLYWYQQILGQGPKLLIQFQNNGVVDDSQLPKDRFSAERLKGVDSTLKIQPAKLEDSAVYLCASSFGQGRNGELFFGEGSRLTVL.

The rearrangement joins TRBV6-1 to TRBJ2-5; TRBD1 is a possible D gene (5 bases). This CDR3 is built from 14 residues. Trimming took 4 bases from V and 1 from J, leaving 10 bases between them. Germline lookup yields CDR1 MNHNS and CDR2 SASEGT. CDR3 region: CASSAQGGQETQYF. CDR3 coding DNA: TGTGCCAGCAGTGCCCAGGGCGGCCAAGAGACCCAGTACTTC.

V is TRBV9 and J is TRBJ2-1; 7 bases are shared with TRBD1. CDR3 length: 15 residues. In germline, CDR1 is SGDLS, CDR2 YYNGEE. V lost 3 bases and J lost 5; bases outside the gene matches: 8. The CDR3 DNA is TGTGCCAGCAGCGACGACAGGGATCTGAACAATGAGCAGTTCTTC. This sequence encodes CASSDDRDLNNEQFF.

The rearrangement uses TRBV19 and TRBJ2-7; 7 nucleotides match TRBD1. J lost 5 bases, V lost 3 bases, and 10 bases had no gene match. The CDR3 has 15 amino acids. CDR1 and CDR2 from the germline V gene are LNHDA and SQIVND (reference sequence). The CDR3 nucleotides read TGTGCCAGTAGTATCGGCACAGGGGAATGGGACGAGCAGTACTTC. It yields the protein CASSIGTGEWDEQYF. The variable domain in full, completed from reference TRBV19 and TRBJ2-7, reads DGGITQSPKYLFRKEGQNVTLSCEQNLNHDAMYWYRQDPGQGLRLIYYSQIVNDFQKGDIAEGYSVSREKKESFPLTVTSAQKNPTAFYLCASSIGTGEWDEQYFGPGTRLTVT.

A single count supports this clone. The V gene is TRBV2, the J gene TRBJ2-1, with 7 bases identical to TRBD1. Trimming took 8 bases from V and 6 from J; bases not matched to a gene: 7. CDR1 and CDR2 (germline): SNHLY, FYNNEI. The CDR3 loop spans 13 amino acids. CDR3 residues: CASRQGRVNEQFF. CDR3 DNA: TGTGCCAGCCGACAGGGAAGAGTCAATGAGCAGTTCTTC. The full variable domain, completed using reference TRBV2 and TRBJ2-1, is EPEVTQTPSHQVTQMGQEVILRCVPISNHLYFYWYRQILGQKVEFLVSFYNNEISEKSEIFDDQFSVERPDGSNFTLKIRSTKLEDSAMYFCASRQGRVNEQFFGPGTRLTVL.

This chain joins TRBV11-1 and TRBJ2-1; 16 bases are a match to TRBD2. This CDR3 has 15 amino acids. The germline CDR1 and CDR2 sequences are SGHAT and FQDESV (reference sequence). V shed 8 bases and J 10 bases; nucleotides not matched to a gene: 8. CDR3 sequence reads: CASSWGLAGGGEQFF. The CDR3 DNA reads TGTGCCAGCTCCTGGGGACTAGCGGGAGGGGGCGAGCAGTTCTTC. The variable domain in full, with the rest retrieved from reference TRBV11-1 and TRBJ2-1, is EAEVAQSPRYKITEKSQAVAFWCDPISGHATLYWYRQILGQGPELLVQFQDESVVDDSQLPKDRFSAERLKGVDSTLKIQPAELGDSAMYLCASSWGLAGGGEQFFGPGTRLTVL.

This sequence joins TRBV5-1 and TRBJ1-1; no clear D gene. The V end lost 0 bases, the J end lost 4 bases, and 13 bases lay between the germline ends. The V gene's germline CDR1 is SGHRS and CDR2 YFSETQ. The CDR3 is made up of 15 amino acids. The CDR3 sequence: CASSLVEGSITEAFF. The CDR3 nucleotides read TGCGCCAGCAGCTTGGTTGAAGGGAGCATCACTGAAGCTTTCTTT. Variable domain in full (rest from reference TRBV5-1 and TRBJ1-1): KAGVTQTPRYLIKTRGQQVTLSCSPISGHRSVSWYQQTPGQGLQFLFEYFSETQRNKGNFPGRFSGRQFSNSRSEMNVSTLELGDSALYLCASSLVEGSITEAFFGQGTRLTVV.

This clone occurred a few times. In the same sample, other DNA sequences code for this CDR3. The chain combines TRBV27 with TRBJ2-7; 7 bases match TRBD2. CDR3 size: 12 residues. Germline V gives CDR1 MNHEY, CDR2 SMNVEV (reference sequence). J lost 6 bases, V lost 6 bases, and 5 bases had no gene match. The CDR3 DNA sequence: TGTGCCAGCAGGTCGGGGGGAGCCGAGCAGTACTTC. Residues: CASRSGGAEQYF.